This TCR beta chain was sequenced for a study of OX40 agonist ivuxolimab in advanced cancers. Overall study context: Every patient in dose escalation had hepatocellular carcinoma, melanoma, renal cell or head and neck cancer. Prior therapy, whether anti-PD-1, anti-PD-L1 or anti-CTLA-4, was allowed, and under 50% had some.

TCRdb's table, derived via immunoSEQ multiplex PCR, lists solely in-frame clones and lacks some. The data show tens of thousands of clones, approximately 91% seen once. General observations from the study: Compared with CD4+, CD8+ T cells on average had more expanded clones. CD4+ and CD8+ T cells in blood underwent clonal expansion by week 6 at 0.1 to 3.0 mg/kg.

On this clone itself: The antigen is unknown.

V dropped 0 bases and J dropped 4 bases, with 13 bases sitting between them. The length of the CDR3 is 16 residues. Germline values: CDR1 LGHNA, CDR2 YNFKEQ. J is TRBJ1-3 and V is TRBV4-2; maybe TRBD1 (5 bases). Sequenced material: CD4+ or CD8+ T cells sorted from blood, taken in a trial of the OX40 agonist ivuxolimab. This TCR derives from an adult with an advanced solid tumor such as melanoma, head and neck, liver or kidney cancer. CDR3 in amino acids: CASSQDGWDGGNTIYF. CDR3 DNA sequence: TGTGCCAGCAGCCAAGATGGGTGGGACGGAGGAAACACCATATATTTT.